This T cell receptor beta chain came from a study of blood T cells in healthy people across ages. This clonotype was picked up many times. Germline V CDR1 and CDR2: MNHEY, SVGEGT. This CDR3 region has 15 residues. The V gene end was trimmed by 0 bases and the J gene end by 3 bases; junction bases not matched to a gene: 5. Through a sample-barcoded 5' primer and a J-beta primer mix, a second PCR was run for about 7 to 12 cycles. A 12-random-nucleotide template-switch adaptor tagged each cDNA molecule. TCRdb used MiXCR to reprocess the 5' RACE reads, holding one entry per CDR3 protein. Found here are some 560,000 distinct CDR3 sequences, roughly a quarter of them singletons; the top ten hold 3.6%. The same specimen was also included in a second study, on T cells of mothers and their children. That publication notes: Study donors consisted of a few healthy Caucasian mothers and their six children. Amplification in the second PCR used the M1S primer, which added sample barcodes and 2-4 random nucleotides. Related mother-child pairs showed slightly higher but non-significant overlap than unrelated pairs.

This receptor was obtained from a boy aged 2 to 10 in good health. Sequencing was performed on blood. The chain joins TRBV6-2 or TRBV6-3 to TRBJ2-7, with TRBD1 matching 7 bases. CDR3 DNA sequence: TGTGCCAGCAGTTACTCGAAGGGGGCGTTCTACGAGCAGTACTTC. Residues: CASSYSKGAFYEQYF.